This is a list of T cell receptor beta chains from one sample in a study of identical twins. TCRdb independently ran MiXCR on the 5' RACE reads; one entry per CDR3 protein. The table includes 200,000 to 250,000 distinct CDR3 sequences, 6.5% to 8% detected once. These same data were also listed under a study on T cells expressing NK-cell markers.

Input material: CD8+ T cells sorted from blood. These receptors all stem from a woman in her late teens or twenties in good health. Both conserved end residues are part of each CDR3. Fields, in order: D gene, CDR3 length, clone size, V gene, J gene, CDR3 protein, CDR3 DNA. D genes are given only for firm matches. Clone size appears in some rows only: once, few, many, or a class for an expanded clone.

>NA|12|NA|TRBV12-3/TRBV12-4|TRBJ1-2
CASSLGNGGYTF
TGTGCCAGCAGTTTAGGGAACGGCGGCTACACCTTC
>NA|14|many|TRBV29-1|TRBJ2-5
CSVVRDWDQETQYF
TGCAGCGTTGTTAGGGACTGGGATCAAGAGACCCAGTACTTC
>TRBD1|16|few|TRBV20-1|TRBJ2-1
CSADPSRDRVNNEQFF
TGCAGTGCTGACCCATCTCGGGACAGGGTGAACAATGAGCAGTTCTTC
>NA|14|NA|TRBV14|TRBJ2-2
CASSQVPGAGELFF
TGTGCCAGCAGCCAAGTGCCCGGGGCGGGGGAGCTGTTTTTT
>NA|13|NA|TRBV27|TRBJ2-7
CASSPRAAYEQYF
TGTGCCAGCAGTCCCCGCGCGGCCTACGAGCAGTACTTC
>NA|11|few|TRBV5-5|TRBJ2-3
CASLGVDTQYF
TGTGCCAGCCTGGGGGTGGATACGCAGTATTTT
>NA|16|few|TRBV5-1|TRBJ2-5
CASSLGDSATRETQYF
TGCGCCAGCAGCTTGGGGGACTCAGCGACCCGAGAGACCCAGTACTTC
>TRBD2|16|few|TRBV10-3|TRBJ2-1
CAISEYTSGRYDEQFF
TGTGCCATCAGTGAGTATACTAGCGGGAGGTATGATGAGCAGTTCTTC
>NA|16|many|TRBV9|TRBJ1-1
CASSVGQVGVDTEAFF
TGTGCCAGCAGCGTAGGTCAGGTCGGAGTGGACACTGAAGCTTTCTTT
>TRBD2|15|few|TRBV7-7|TRBJ2-5
CASSLAQASGETQYF
TGTGCCAGCAGCCTAGCTCAGGCTAGCGGAGAGACCCAGTACTTC
>NA|14|many|TRBV12-3/TRBV12-4|TRBJ2-2
CASTPVSRGGELFF
TGTGCCAGCACTCCGGTTTCACGGGGCGGGGAGCTGTTTTTT
>NA|13|NA|TRBV2|TRBJ1-4
CASSDPQTEKLFF
TGTGCCAGCAGTGATCCCCAAACGGAAAAACTGTTTTTT
>NA|15|many|TRBV27|TRBJ2-1
CASSLGGFSYNEQFF
TGTGCCAGCAGTTTGGGCGGTTTCTCCTACAATGAGCAGTTCTTC
>NA|16|few|TRBV7-8|TRBJ1-1
CASSARVGLMNTEAFF
TGTGCCAGCAGCGCCAGGGTCGGGCTTATGAACACTGAAGCTTTCTTT
>NA|15|NA|TRBV18|TRBJ2-7
CASSPSWGGTYEQYF
TGTGCCAGCTCACCCTCCTGGGGAGGAACCTACGAGCAGTACTTC
>NA|15|few|TRBV12-3/TRBV12-4|TRBJ2-2
CASSSLAGYTGELFF
TGTGCCAGCAGTTCCCTAGCAGGATACACCGGGGAGCTGTTTTTT
>NA|13|NA|TRBV11-3|TRBJ2-1
CASSLRDNNEQFF
TGTGCCAGCAGCTTAAGGGACAACAATGAGCAGTTCTTC
>NA|15|once|TRBV5-1|TRBJ2-2
CASMVTSPNTGELFF
TGCGCCAGCATGGTAACTAGCCCTAACACCGGGGAGCTGTTTTTT
>NA|13|NA|TRBV6-2/TRBV6-3|TRBJ2-1
CASNAVTYNEQFF
TGTGCCAGCAACGCGGTAACCTACAATGAGCAGTTCTTC
>NA|14|many|TRBV20-1|TRBJ1-1
CSARGSREVTEAFF
TGCAGTGCTAGAGGAAGCAGGGAGGTCACTGAAGCTTTCTTT
>TRBD1|16|many|TRBV9|TRBJ2-1
CASSGTGSFSYNEQFF
TGTGCCAGCAGCGGGACAGGGAGCTTTTCCTACAATGAGCAGTTCTTC
>NA|13|NA|TRBV12-3/TRBV12-4|TRBJ2-7
CASSSPTGYEQYF
TGTGCCAGCAGTTCCCCGACAGGCTACGAGCAGTACTTC
>TRBD2|19|few|TRBV11-1|TRBJ2-3
CASSSNSGTSGGNTDTQYF
TGTGCCAGCAGCTCCAACTCCGGGACTAGCGGGGGGAATACAGATACGCAGTATTTT
>NA|16|NA|TRBV7-9|TRBJ2-7
CASINGDGRKPHEQYF
TGTGCCAGCATCAATGGTGACGGGAGAAAGCCCCACGAGCAGTACTTC
>NA|14|NA|TRBV7-8|TRBJ1-6
CASSSQGIASPLHF
TGTGCCAGCAGCTCCCAGGGAATTGCATCACCCCTCCACTTT
>NA|13|few|TRBV19|TRBJ1-2
CARLPQGGYGYTF
TGTGCCAGACTCCCACAGGGAGGCTATGGCTACACCTTC
>NA|19|few|TRBV20-1|TRBJ2-7
CSARVGDQGPATVREEQYF
TGCAGTGCTAGAGTGGGGGACCAGGGACCTGCTACCGTCCGGGAGGAGCAGTACTTC
>NA|15|NA|TRBV9|TRBJ2-1
CASSVDPSSHNEQFF
TGTGCCAGCAGCGTAGACCCGAGCTCCCACAATGAGCAGTTCTTC
>TRBD2|16|many|TRBV12-3/TRBV12-4|TRBJ2-5
CASSLGSGIRQETQYF
TGTGCCAGCAGTTTAGGGAGCGGGATCCGGCAGGAGACCCAGTACTTC
>NA|14|few|TRBV2|TRBJ1-4
CASSDGGPGDKLFF
TGTGCCAGCAGTGATGGAGGTCCCGGGGATAAACTGTTTTTT
>TRBD1|16|NA|TRBV7-8|TRBJ1-2
CASSSPGRDRVFSYTF
TGTGCCAGCAGCTCGCCCGGCCGGGACAGGGTCTTTAGCTACACCTTC
>NA|15|many|TRBV5-5|TRBJ1-1
CASSRFYLGTTEAFF
TGTGCCAGCAGCCGCTTCTATTTGGGGACAACTGAAGCTTTCTTT
>TRBD1|14|few|TRBV9|TRBJ2-3
CASSVGQPTDTQYF
TGTGCCAGCAGCGTGGGACAGCCCACAGATACGCAGTATTTT
>NA|11|NA|TRBV7-9|TRBJ2-1
CASSSGVYLVF
TGTGCCAGCAGCTCAGGGGTGTATCTCGTCTTC
>TRBD2|13|many|TRBV27|TRBJ2-7
CASRPGTIYEQYF
TGTGCCAGCCGACCAGGGACTATATACGAGCAGTACTTC
>TRBD1|16|many|TRBV12-3/TRBV12-4|TRBJ2-7
CASSLSGQGLPYEQYF
TGTGCCAGCAGTCTTTCTGGACAGGGCCTTCCCTACGAGCAGTACTTC
>NA|15|few|TRBV9|TRBJ1-1
CASSDRPIGGTEAFF
TGTGCCAGCAGCGACCGGCCCATTGGGGGCACTGAAGCTTTCTTT
>TRBD2|15|few|TRBV7-7|TRBJ2-5
CASSLSGGALETQYF
TGTGCTAGCAGCTTATCCGGGGGGGCCTTAGAGACCCAGTACTTC
>TRBD2|16|many|TRBV7-9|TRBJ2-1
CASSFGTSGDYNEQFF
TGTGCCAGCAGCTTCGGGACTAGCGGGGATTACAATGAGCAGTTCTTC
>NA|13|NA|TRBV10-3|TRBJ1-1
CAITETAEREAFF
TGTGCCATCACGGAGACAGCCGAGCGTGAAGCTTTCTTT
>TRBD2|18|few|TRBV6-5|TRBJ2-2
CASSYGLAGTSGTGELFF
TGTGCCAGCAGTTACGGGCTAGCGGGTACTTCTGGGACCGGGGAGCTGTTTTTT
>TRBD1|14|few|TRBV18|TRBJ2-7
CASSTTGALYEQYF
TGTGCCAGCTCGACGACAGGGGCCCTTTACGAGCAGTACTTC
>NA|14|few|TRBV7-9|TRBJ2-7
CASSLGRTTDEQYF
TGTGCCAGCAGCTTGGGGCGGACCACCGACGAGCAGTACTTC
>NA|15|few|TRBV20-1|TRBJ1-6
CSARDLEGFGSPLHF
TGCAGTGCTAGAGATCTAGAGGGATTCGGGTCACCCCTCCACTTT
>TRBD1|17|many|TRBV27|TRBJ2-4
CASSLQGQGATKNIQYF
TGTGCCAGCAGTTTACAGGGACAGGGCGCGACCAAAAACATTCAGTACTTC
>TRBD2|17|few|TRBV7-6|TRBJ2-2
CASSLVSGGQNTGELFF
TGTGCCAGCAGCTTAGTTTCGGGAGGACAAAACACCGGGGAGCTGTTTTTT